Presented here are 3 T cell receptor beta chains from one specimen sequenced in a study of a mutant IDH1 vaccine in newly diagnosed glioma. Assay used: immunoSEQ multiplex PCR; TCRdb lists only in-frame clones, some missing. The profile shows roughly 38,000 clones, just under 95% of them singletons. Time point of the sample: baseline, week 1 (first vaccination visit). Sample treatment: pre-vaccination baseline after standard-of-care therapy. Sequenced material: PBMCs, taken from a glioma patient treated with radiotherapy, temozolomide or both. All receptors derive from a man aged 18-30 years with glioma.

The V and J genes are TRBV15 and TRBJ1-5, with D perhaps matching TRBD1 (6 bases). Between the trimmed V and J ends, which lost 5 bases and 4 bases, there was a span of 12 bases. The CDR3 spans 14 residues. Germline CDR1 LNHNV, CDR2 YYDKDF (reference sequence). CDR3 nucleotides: TGTGCCACCAGCGATAGGAGGGGGAATCAGCCCCAGCATTTT. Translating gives CATSDRRGNQPQHF.

The CDR3 here is CASSLVLAGGPGETQYF. The CDR3 region has the DNA TGCGCCAGCAGCTTGGTTCTAGCGGGAGGGCCGGGAGAGACCCAGTACTTC. V usage is TRBV5-1 and J usage is TRBJ2-5; 12 nucleotides agree with TRBD2. The J segment lost 4 bases and the V segment lost 0 bases, leaving 7 bases of the junction unmatched. CDR1 SGHRS and CDR2 YFSETQ come from the germline V gene. This CDR3 has 17 residues.

Written as DNA, the CDR3 is TGCGCCAGCAGCACAGGACAGGGAAACTACGAGCAGTACTTC. It yields the protein CASSTGQGNYEQYF. The rearrangement uses TRBV5-1 and TRBJ2-7, with 8 bases that match TRBD1. The CDR3 is 14 residues long. J was trimmed by 3 bases and V by 4 bases; bases with no gene match: 6. The germline gives CDR1 SGHRS, CDR2 YFSETQ.